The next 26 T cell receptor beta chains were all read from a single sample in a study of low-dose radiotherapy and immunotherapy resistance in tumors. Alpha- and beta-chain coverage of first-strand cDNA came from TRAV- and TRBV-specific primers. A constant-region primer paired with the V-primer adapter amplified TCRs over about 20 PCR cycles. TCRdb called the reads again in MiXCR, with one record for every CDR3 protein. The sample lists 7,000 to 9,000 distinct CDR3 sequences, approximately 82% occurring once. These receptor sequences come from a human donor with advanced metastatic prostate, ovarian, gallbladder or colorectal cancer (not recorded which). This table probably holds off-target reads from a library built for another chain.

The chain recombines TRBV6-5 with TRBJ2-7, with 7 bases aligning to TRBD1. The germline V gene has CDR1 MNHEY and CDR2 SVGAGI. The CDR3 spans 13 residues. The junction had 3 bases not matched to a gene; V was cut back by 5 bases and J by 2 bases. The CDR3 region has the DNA TGTGCCAGCAGTGCGGACAGGACCTACGAGCAGTACTTC. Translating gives CASSADRTYEQYF.

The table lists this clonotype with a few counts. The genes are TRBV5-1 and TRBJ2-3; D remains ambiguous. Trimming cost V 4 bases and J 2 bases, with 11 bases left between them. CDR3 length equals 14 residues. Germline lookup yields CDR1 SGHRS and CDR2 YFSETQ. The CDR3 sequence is CASSPDRHTDTQYF. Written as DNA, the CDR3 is TGCGCCAGCAGCCCGGATCGACACACAGATACGCAGTATTTT.

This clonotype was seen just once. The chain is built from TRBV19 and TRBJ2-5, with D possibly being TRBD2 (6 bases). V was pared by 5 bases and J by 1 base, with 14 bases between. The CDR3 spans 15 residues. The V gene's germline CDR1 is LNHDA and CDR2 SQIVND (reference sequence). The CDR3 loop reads CASSRSRGIQETQYF. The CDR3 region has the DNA TGTGCCAGTAGTCGTTCTCGGGGGATCCAAGAGACCCAGTACTTC.

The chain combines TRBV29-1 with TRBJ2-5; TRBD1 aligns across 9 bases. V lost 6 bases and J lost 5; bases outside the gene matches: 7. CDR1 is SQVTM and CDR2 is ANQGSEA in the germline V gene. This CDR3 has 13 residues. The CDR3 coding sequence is TGCAGCGTCGGACAGGGGCGCGGGGAGACCCAGTACTTC. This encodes CSVGQGRGETQYF.

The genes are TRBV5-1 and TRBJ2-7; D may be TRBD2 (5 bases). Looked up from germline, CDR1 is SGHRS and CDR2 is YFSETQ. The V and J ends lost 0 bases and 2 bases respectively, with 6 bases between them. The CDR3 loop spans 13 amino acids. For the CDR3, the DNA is TGCGCCAGCAGCTTGGAGAGGGCCTACGAGCAGTACTTC. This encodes CASSLERAYEQYF.

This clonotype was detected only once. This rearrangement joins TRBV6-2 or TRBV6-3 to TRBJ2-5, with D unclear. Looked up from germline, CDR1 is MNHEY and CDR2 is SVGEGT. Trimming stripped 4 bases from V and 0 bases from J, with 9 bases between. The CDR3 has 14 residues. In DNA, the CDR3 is TGTGCCAGCAGTTCGGACGCCGACCAAGAGACCCAGTACTTC. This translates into CASSSDADQETQYF.

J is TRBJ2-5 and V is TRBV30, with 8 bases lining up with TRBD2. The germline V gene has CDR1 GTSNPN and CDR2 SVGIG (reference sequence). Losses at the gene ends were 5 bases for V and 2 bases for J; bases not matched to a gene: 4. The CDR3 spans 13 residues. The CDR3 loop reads CAWVSGGQETQYF. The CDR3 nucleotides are TGTGCCTGGGTCAGCGGGGGTCAAGAGACCCAGTACTTC.

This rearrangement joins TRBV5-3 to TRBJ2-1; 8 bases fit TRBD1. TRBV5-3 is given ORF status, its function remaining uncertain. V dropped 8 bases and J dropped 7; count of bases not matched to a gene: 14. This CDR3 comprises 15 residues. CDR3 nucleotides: TGTGCCAGCAGAGTGGGGCAGGGGGCGCAAAATGAGCAGTTCTTC. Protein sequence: CASRVGQGAQNEQFF.

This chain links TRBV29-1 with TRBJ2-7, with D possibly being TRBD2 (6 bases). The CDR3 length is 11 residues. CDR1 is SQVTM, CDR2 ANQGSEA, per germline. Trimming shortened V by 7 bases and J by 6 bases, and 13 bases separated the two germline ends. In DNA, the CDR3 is TGCAGCGCTTCGACTAGAGCCGAGCAGTACTTC. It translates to CSASTRAEQYF.

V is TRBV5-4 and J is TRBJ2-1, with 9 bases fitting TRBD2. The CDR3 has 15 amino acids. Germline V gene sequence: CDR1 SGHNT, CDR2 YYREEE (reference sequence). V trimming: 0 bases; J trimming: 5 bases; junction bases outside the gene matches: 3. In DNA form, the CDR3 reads TGTGCCAGCAGCTTGGGGGCTAGCGGGGACAATGAGCAGTTCTTC. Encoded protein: CASSLGASGDNEQFF.

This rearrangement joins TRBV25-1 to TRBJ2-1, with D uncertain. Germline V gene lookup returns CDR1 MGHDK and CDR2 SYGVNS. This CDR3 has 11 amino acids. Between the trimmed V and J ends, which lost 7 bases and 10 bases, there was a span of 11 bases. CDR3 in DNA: TGTGCCAGCACGTTTTCCGGAGAGCAGTTCTTC. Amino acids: CASTFSGEQFF.

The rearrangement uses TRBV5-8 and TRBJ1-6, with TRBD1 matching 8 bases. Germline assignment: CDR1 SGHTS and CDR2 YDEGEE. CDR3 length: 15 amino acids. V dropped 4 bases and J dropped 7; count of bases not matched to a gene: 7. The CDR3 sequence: CASSPRGRLNSPLHF. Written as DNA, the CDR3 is TGTGCCAGCAGCCCCAGGGGGCGCTTGAATTCACCCCTCCACTTT.

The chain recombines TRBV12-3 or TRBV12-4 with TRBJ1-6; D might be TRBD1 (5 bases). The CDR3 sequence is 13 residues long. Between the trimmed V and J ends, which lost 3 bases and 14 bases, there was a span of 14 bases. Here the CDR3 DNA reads TGTGCCAGCAGTTTGGGGGGATTCATGGCCCTCCACTTT. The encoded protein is CASSLGGFMALHF.

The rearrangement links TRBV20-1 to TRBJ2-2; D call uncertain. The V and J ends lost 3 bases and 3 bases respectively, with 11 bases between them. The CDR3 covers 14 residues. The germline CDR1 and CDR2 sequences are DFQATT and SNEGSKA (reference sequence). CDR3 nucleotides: TGCAGTGCTAGTTCGCCCTACCACACCGGGGAGCTGTTTTTT. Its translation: CSASSPYHTGELFF.

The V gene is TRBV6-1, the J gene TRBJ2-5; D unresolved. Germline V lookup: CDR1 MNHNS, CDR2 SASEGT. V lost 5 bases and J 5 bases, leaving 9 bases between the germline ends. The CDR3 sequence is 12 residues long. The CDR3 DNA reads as TGTGCCAGCAGTCCGTCTCGGGAGACCCAGTACTTC. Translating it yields CASSPSRETQYF.

CDR3 residues: CASITTENTEAFF. CDR3 sequence (DNA): TGCGCCAGCATCACCACTGAGAACACTGAAGCTTTCTTT. The chain combines TRBV10-2 with TRBJ1-1; D remains ambiguous. Germline V CDR1 and CDR2: WSHSY, SAAADI. Trimming left V 7 bases short and J 1 base short, with 10 bases between. The CDR3 loop spans 13 amino acids.

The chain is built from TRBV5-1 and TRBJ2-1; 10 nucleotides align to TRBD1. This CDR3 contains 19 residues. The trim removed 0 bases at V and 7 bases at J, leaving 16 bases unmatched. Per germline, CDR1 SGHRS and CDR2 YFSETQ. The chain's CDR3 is CASSLVGTGVLAGRNEQFF. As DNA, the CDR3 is TGCGCCAGCAGCTTGGTGGGGACAGGGGTGTTAGCGGGGCGGAATGAGCAGTTCTTC.

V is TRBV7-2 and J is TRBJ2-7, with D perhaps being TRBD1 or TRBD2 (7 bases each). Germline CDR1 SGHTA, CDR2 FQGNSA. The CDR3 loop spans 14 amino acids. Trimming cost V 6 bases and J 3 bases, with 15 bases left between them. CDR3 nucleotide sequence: TGTGCCAGCAGTCAGGGGGGGATTTTCTACGAGCAGTACTTC. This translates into CASSQGGIFYEQYF.

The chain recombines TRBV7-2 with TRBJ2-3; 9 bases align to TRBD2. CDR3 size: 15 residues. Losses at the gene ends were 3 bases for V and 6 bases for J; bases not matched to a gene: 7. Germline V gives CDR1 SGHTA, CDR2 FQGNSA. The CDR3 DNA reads TGTGCCAGCAGCTTTCCAGCGGGGGGCGGTGATACGCAGTATTTT. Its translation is CASSFPAGGGDTQYF. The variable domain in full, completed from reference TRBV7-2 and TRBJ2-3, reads GAGVSQSPSNKVTEKGKDVELRCDPISGHTALYWYRQSLGQGLEFLIYFQGNSAPDKSGLPSDRFSAERTGGSVSTLTIQRTQQEDSAVYLCASSFPAGGGDTQYFGPGTRLTVL.

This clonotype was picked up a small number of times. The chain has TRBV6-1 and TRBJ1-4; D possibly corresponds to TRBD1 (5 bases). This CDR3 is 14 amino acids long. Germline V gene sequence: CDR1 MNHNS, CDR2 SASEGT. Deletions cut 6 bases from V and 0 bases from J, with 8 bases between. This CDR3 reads CASSQGATNEKLFF. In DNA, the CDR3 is TGTGCCAGCAGCCAGGGAGCAACTAATGAAAAACTGTTTTTT.

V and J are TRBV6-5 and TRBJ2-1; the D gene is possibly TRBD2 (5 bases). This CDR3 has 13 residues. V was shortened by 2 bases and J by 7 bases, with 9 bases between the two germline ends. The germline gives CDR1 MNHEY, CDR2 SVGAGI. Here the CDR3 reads CASSYGGLNEQFF. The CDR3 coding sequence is TGTGCCAGCAGTTACGGAGGTCTTAATGAGCAGTTCTTC.

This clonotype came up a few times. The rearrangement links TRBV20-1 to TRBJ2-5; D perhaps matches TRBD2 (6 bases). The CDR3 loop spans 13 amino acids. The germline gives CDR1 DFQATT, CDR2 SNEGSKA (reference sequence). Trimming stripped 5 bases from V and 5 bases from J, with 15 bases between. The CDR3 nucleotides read TGCAGTGCTGAGTACCGGAGGGAGGAGACCCAGTACTTC. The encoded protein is CSAEYRREETQYF.

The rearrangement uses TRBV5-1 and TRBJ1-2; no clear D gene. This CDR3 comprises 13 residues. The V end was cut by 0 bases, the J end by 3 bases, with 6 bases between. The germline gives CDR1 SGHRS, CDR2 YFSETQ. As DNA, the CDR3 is TGCGCCAGCAGCTTGGACTGGGACTATGGCTACACCTTC. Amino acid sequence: CASSLDWDYGYTF.

The CDR3 DNA sequence: TGTGCCAGCAGTCCAGAACAGGCATATGGCTACACCTTC. It specifies CASSPEQAYGYTF. The genes are TRBV12-3 or TRBV12-4 and TRBJ1-2, with a tentative D call TRBD1 (5 bases). There are 13 residues in the CDR3. The V and J ends lost 5 bases and 5 bases respectively, with 12 bases between them.

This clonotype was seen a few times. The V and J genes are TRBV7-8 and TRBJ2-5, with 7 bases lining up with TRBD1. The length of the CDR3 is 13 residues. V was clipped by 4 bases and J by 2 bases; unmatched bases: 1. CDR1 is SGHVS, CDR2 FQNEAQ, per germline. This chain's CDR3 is CASSWGQQETQYF. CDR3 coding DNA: TGTGCCAGCAGCTGGGGACAGCAAGAGACCCAGTACTTC.

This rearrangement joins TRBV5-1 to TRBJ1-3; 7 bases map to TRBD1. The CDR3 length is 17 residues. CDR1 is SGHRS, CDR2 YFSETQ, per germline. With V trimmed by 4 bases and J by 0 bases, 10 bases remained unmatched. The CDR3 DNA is TGCGCCAGCAGCGAGCGACAGGGCTGGGGCTCTGGAAACACCATATATTTT. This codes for CASSERQGWGSGNTIYF.